This passage covers 32 T cell receptor beta chains from one sample sequenced in a study of metastatic and nonmetastatic thyroid tumors. TCRdb redid the clone calls on the PCR reads using MiXCR. In the table there are about 15,000 clones, roughly 25% of which are singletons. Patients had received no treatment of any kind before thyroid surgery. What was sequenced was tumor tissue. The receptors were gathered from a female donor with papillary thyroid cancer or a benign thyroid nodule (not recorded which). Some clones in this sample may be carry-over from other donors' samples.

This clone was recorded once. The V gene is TRBV9, the J gene TRBJ2-7; TRBD1 agrees at 7 bases. This CDR3 is 14 amino acids long. Germline V lookup: CDR1 SGDLS, CDR2 YYNGEE. V was clipped by 4 bases and J by 10 bases; unmatched bases: 14. This CDR3 is CASSSQDRQESQYF. The CDR3 DNA is TGTGCCAGCAGCTCACAGGACAGGCAAGAGAGCCAGTACTTC.

By proportion, this clone is medium-sized. The rearrangement links TRBV19 to TRBJ1-5; no clear D gene. Looked up from germline, CDR1 is LNHDA and CDR2 is SQIVND (reference sequence). Trimming removed 5 bases at V and 3 bases at J, with 8 bases between. CDR3 length equals 13 residues. The CDR3 here is CASSRQDNQPQHF. The CDR3 coding sequence is TGTGCCAGTAGTCGGCAGGACAATCAGCCCCAGCATTTT.

Points on this clone: Being one base from a much bigger clone, this may be a read error. The CDR3 nucleotides read TGCAGTGCTAGATGGCCCGGGGGGGAGACCCAGTACTTC. It is translated as CSARWPGGETQYF. The J gene is TRBJ2-5, the V gene TRBV20-1; TRBD2 aligns across 7 bases. The CDR3 sequence is 13 residues long. Germline V gene lookup returns CDR1 DFQATT and CDR2 SNEGSKA (reference sequence). Trimming took 2 bases from V and 5 from J; bases not matched to a gene: 5.

In this sample, this clone is medium-sized (0.01 to 0.1%). The V gene is TRBV7-2, the J gene TRBJ2-2; D ambiguous. Trimming shortened V by 1 base and J by 3 bases, and 0 bases separated the two germline ends. The CDR3 sequence is 12 residues long. Germline values: CDR1 SGHTA, CDR2 FQGNSA. The CDR3 DNA sequence: TGTGCCAGCAGCTTAGACACCGGGGAGCTGTTTTTT. This translates into CASSLDTGELFF.

This chain joins TRBV28 and TRBJ2-1; 10 nucleotides line up with TRBD2. Germline CDR1 reads MDHEN; CDR2 reads SYDVKM. The CDR3 has 15 residues. V shed 6 bases, J shed 7 bases, and the junction held 9 bases outside the gene matches. The CDR3 spells CASSGSGGAMNEQFF. CDR3 DNA: TGTGCCAGCAGCGGGAGCGGGGGGGCCATGAATGAGCAGTTCTTC.

This clone has more than one count but fewer than ten. The chain has TRBV6-2 or TRBV6-3 and TRBJ2-7; 7 bases are a match to TRBD1. The CDR3 covers 14 residues. The trim removed 2 bases at V and 6 bases at J, leaving 7 bases unmatched. The germline gives CDR1 MNHEY, CDR2 SVGEGT. The CDR3 bases are TGTGCCAGCAGTTACCACTCAGAGGGGGCCGAGCAGTACTTC. Protein product: CASSYHSEGAEQYF.

The genes are TRBV10-1 and TRBJ2-7; possible D gene TRBD2, 5 bases. The CDR3 is 15 amino acids. Germline CDR1 and CDR2: WNHNN and SYGVQD (reference sequence). Trimming left V 2 bases short and J 3 bases short, with 14 bases between. The CDR3 nucleotides are TGCGCCAGCAGTGAGGAGGTCCTAGCAGACTACGAGCAGTACGTC. Translated: CASSEEVLADYEQYV.

This chain uses TRBV30 with TRBJ2-5, with D tentatively TRBD1 (6 bases). The CDR3 contains 13 residues. Germline CDR1 is GTSNPN and CDR2 is SVGIG (reference sequence). V lost 0 bases, J lost 5 bases, and 10 bases lay in between. The CDR3 protein is CAWSVRGAETQYF. CDR3 nucleotides: TGTGCCTGGAGTGTCAGGGGTGCTGAGACCCAGTACTTC. Full variable domain (remainder filled in from reference TRBV30 and TRBJ2-5): SQTIHQWPATLVQPVGSPLSLECTVEGTSNPNLYWYRQAAGRGLQLLFYSVGIGQISSEVPQNLSASRPQDRQFILSSKKLLLSDSGFYLCAWSVRGAETQYFGPGTRLLVL.

This clone was detected many times. This chain joins TRBV11-2 and TRBJ1-1; 8 bases are a match to TRBD1. CDR1 is SGHAT, CDR2 FQNNGV, per germline. With V trimmed by 6 bases and J by 5 bases, 8 bases remained unmatched. This CDR3 is 14 amino acids long. The CDR3 reads CASSLTGGRTEAFF. For the CDR3, the DNA is TGTGCCAGCAGTTTAACAGGGGGGCGAACTGAAGCTTTCTTT.

This clone is medium-sized by share. As DNA, the CDR3 is TGTGCCAGCAGTTTATTGCCGGGGGGGGGCTACGAGCAGTACTTC. Its protein is CASSLLPGGGYEQYF. The chain joins TRBV27 to TRBJ2-7; 8 nucleotides line up with TRBD2. The germline gives CDR1 MNHEY, CDR2 SMNVEV (reference sequence). This CDR3 comprises 15 residues. The V gene end was trimmed by 1 base and the J gene end by 3 bases; junction bases not matched to a gene: 5.

The genes are TRBV30 and TRBJ1-1; D gene ambiguous. Germline-derived CDR1 and CDR2 are GTSNPN and SVGIG (reference sequence). Trimming pared 3 bases from V and 3 bases from J, leaving 8 bases between. This CDR3 spans 12 amino acids. CDR3 region: CAWRSGYTEAFF. The DNA for the CDR3 is TGTGCCTGGAGGTCGGGCTACACTGAAGCTTTCTTT.

This chain connects TRBV30 to TRBJ2-3, with 7 positions matching TRBD2. Germline CDR1 and CDR2: GTSNPN and SVGIG (reference sequence). The CDR3 runs to 14 residues. Losses at the gene ends were 4 bases for V and 6 bases for J; bases not matched to a gene: 10. Here the CDR3 reads CAWKVGRGVDTQYF. Written as DNA, the CDR3 is TGTGCCTGGAAAGTTGGCCGGGGGGTTGATACGCAGTATTTT.

In this sample, this clone turned up many times. The chain joins TRBV7-9 to TRBJ1-1; no definite D call. The CDR3 runs to 17 residues. The germline gives CDR1 SEHNR, CDR2 FQNEAQ (reference sequence). V dropped 7 bases and J dropped 0 bases, with 21 bases sitting between them. CDR3 sequence (DNA): TGTGCCAGCAACCCGCCGGGCACAATGAGCATGAACACTGAAGCTTTCTTT. It translates to CASNPPGTMSMNTEAFF.

This clone was counted between two and nine times. Its ends do not fully match the called genes, so a read error is possible. V is TRBV6-9 and J is TRBJ2-2; 8 positions match TRBD2. This CDR3 has 16 residues. Germline V CDR1 and CDR2: MNHGY, SVAAGI. The CDR3 DNA is TGCGCCAGCTCCCAGGGACCAGCGGGAGAGGCCTGGGAGCTGTTTTTT. Translated, it gives CASSQGPAGEAWELFF.

This rearrangement joins TRBV24-1 to TRBJ2-7; TRBD1 or TRBD2 may be the D gene (5 bases each). V was cut by 4 bases and J by 5 bases, with 20 bases left in between. There are 16 residues in the CDR3. The germline gives CDR1 KGHDR, CDR2 SFDVKD. The CDR3 coding sequence is TGTGCCACCAGTGACACAAATAGAGGGGATGTAGACGAGCAGTACTTC. Its protein product is CATSDTNRGDVDEQYF.

The V gene is TRBV7-6, the J gene TRBJ2-5; 12 bases line up with TRBD2. Trimming removed 7 bases from V and 4 bases from J; junction bases left unmatched: 13. The germline V gene encodes CDR1 SGHVS and CDR2 FNYEAQ. CDR3 size: 17 residues. The CDR3 loop reads CASIRNQLAGGTETQYF. As DNA, the CDR3 is TGTGCCAGCATACGAAACCAACTAGCGGGAGGTACAGAGACCCAGTACTTC.

For this clone: Relative to the germline gene, one junction end is altered; a read error may explain this. The genes are TRBV20-1 and TRBJ1-1; D gene ambiguous. The CDR3 loop spans 14 amino acids. Looked up from germline, CDR1 is DFQATT and CDR2 is SNEGSKA (reference sequence). The CDR3 sequence: CSSRSGVGWAEAFF. CDR3 nucleotides: TGCAGTTCTAGGTCTGGGGTCGGCTGGGCTGAAGCTTTCTTT.

Only a few counts were recorded for this clone. This CDR3 reads CASSRSGQGLGNTEAFF. CDR3 nucleotide sequence: TGTGCCAGCAGTCGCTCAGGACAAGGCCTAGGGAACACTGAAGCTTTCTTT. The gene calls are TRBV6-1 and TRBJ1-1; TRBD1 might be the D (5 bases). The CDR3 totals 17 residues. Between the trimmed V and J ends, which lost 5 bases and 1 base, there was a span of 20 bases. Germline assignment: CDR1 MNHNS and CDR2 SASEGT.

This clone turned up a few times. The chain couples TRBV27 to TRBJ2-7; D is ambiguous. The germline V gene encodes CDR1 MNHEY and CDR2 SMNVEV (reference sequence). The V and J ends lost 3 bases and 2 bases respectively, with 11 bases between them. The CDR3 is 14 amino acids. The CDR3 sequence is CASSFWGSPYEQYF. The DNA of the CDR3 is TGTGCCAGCAGTTTCTGGGGATCCCCCTACGAGCAGTACTTC.

In its sample, this clone was seen a few times. A single base separates this from a much larger clone, so it may be a read error. The sample holds other DNA sequences that translate to the same CDR3. This chain connects TRBV7-8 to TRBJ2-1, with D possibly TRBD1 on 6 matching bases. V shed 4 bases and J shed 9 bases, with 10 bases lying between them. The CDR3 spans 12 residues. Germline CDR1 is SGHVS and CDR2 is FQNEAQ. CDR3 nucleotide sequence: TGTGCCAGCAGCTCTGACAGGAGTGAGCAGTTCTTC. This gives the protein CASSSDRSEQFF. Complete variable domain (other parts from reference TRBV7-8 and TRBJ2-1): GAGVSQSPRYKVAKRGQDVALRCDPISGHVSLFWYQQALGQGPEFLTYFQNEAQLDKSGLPSDRFFAERPEGSVSTLKIQRTQQEDSAVYLCASSSDRSEQFFGPGTRLTVL.

This clone was found many times. The V and J genes are TRBV20-1 and TRBJ2-5, with 8 positions matching TRBD1. CDR1 and CDR2 from the germline V gene are DFQATT and SNEGSKA (reference sequence). The CDR3 is 13 residues long. V gave up 4 bases and J gave up 6 bases; unmatched junction bases: 7. CDR3 in DNA: TGCAGTGCTAATCAGGACAGGGAGAAGACCCAGTACTTC. Residues: CSANQDREKTQYF.

This clone came up many times. This sequence joins TRBV20-1 and TRBJ1-5, with D possibly matching TRBD1 (6 bases). The CDR3 has 15 residues. V was trimmed by 4 bases and J by 0 bases, leaving 13 bases between them. Germline V gene data show CDR1 as DFQATT and CDR2 as SNEGSKA (reference sequence). In DNA form, the CDR3 reads TGCAGTGCTATCCCGGGGGCGTCTAGCAATCAGCCCCAGCATTTT. As protein: CSAIPGASSNQPQHF.

Relative to its sample, this clone is medium-sized. The CDR3 reads CASSLEADSSSYEQYF. The CDR3 bases are TGTGCCAGCAGCTTAGAGGCAGATTCCTCCTCCTACGAGCAGTACTTC. The rearrangement uses TRBV11-2 and TRBJ2-7; D gene ambiguous. This CDR3 contains 16 residues. With 0 bases removed from V and 0 bases from J, the gap between germline ends came to 12 bases. Germline lookup yields CDR1 SGHAT and CDR2 FQNNGV.

The J gene is TRBJ2-1, the V gene TRBV2; possible D gene TRBD2, 6 bases. V was pared by 3 bases and J by 10 bases, with 10 bases between. From germline, CDR1 is SNHLY and CDR2 FYNNEI. The CDR3 has 12 residues. The CDR3 loop is CASSDLAREQFF. CDR3 coding DNA: TGTGCCAGCAGTGATCTAGCGAGAGAGCAGTTCTTC.

This clone is labeled as medium-sized. The V and J genes are TRBV2 and TRBJ1-4; possibly TRBD1 for D (5 bases). Germline values: CDR1 SNHLY, CDR2 FYNNEI. There are 14 residues in the CDR3. V dropped 8 bases and J dropped 6 bases, with 16 bases sitting between them. The CDR3 DNA reads as TGTGCCAGCCTCGGCGGGACCTTAGATGAAAAACTGTTTTTT. Amino acid sequence: CASLGGTLDEKLFF.

By share, this clone counts as medium-sized. The chain links TRBV20-1 to TRBJ2-1, with 9 bases identical to TRBD2. Germline assignment: CDR1 DFQATT and CDR2 SNEGSKA (reference sequence). V was pared by 1 base and J by 4 bases, with 5 bases of the junction left unmatched. This CDR3 is built from 15 residues. CDR3 nucleotides: TGCAGTGCTAGAGGGCTAGCGGGGCGATACAATGAGCAGTTCTTC. This encodes CSARGLAGRYNEQFF.

This sequence joins TRBV24-1 and TRBJ2-6; maybe TRBD1 (5 bases). Trimming removed 1 base at V and 3 bases at J, with 9 bases between. The CDR3 has 16 residues. Germline V gene data show CDR1 as KGHDR and CDR2 as SFDVKD. The CDR3 coding sequence is TGTGCCACCAGTGATTTAGGCAGGGATGGGGCCAACGTCCTGACTTTC. As protein: CATSDLGRDGANVLTF.

This clone was seen repeatedly, ten times or more. This sample includes further DNA sequences coding for the same CDR3. This sequence joins TRBV11-2 and TRBJ2-5, with 7 bases fitting TRBD1. Per germline, CDR1 SGHAT and CDR2 FQNNGV. The CDR3 runs 15 residues. With V trimmed by 5 bases and J by 7 bases, 13 bases remained unmatched. The CDR3, as DNA: TGTGCCAGCAGCGCGAGACAGGGAAACTTTTTGACCCAGTACTTC. This gives the protein CASSARQGNFLTQYF. Complete variable domain (other parts from reference TRBV11-2 and TRBJ2-5): EAGVAQSPRYKIIEKRQSVAFWCNPISGHATLYWYQQILGQGPKLLIQFQNNGVVDDSQLPKDRFSAERLKGVDSTLKIQPAKLEDSAVYLCASSARQGNFLTQYFGPGTRLLVL.

This clone was counted only a few times. At one boundary the junction diverges from the germline segment, which might be a read error. The chain combines TRBV12-5 with TRBJ1-1; D is unresolved. The germline V gene encodes CDR1 LGHNT and CDR2 FRNRAP. The CDR3 spans 14 residues. CDR3 in DNA: TGTGCTAGTGGTCCGGTACAAGGGAACACTGAATCTTTCTTT. Translating it yields CASGPVQGNTESFF.

There are many counts of this clone. This rearrangement joins TRBV18 to TRBJ1-5, with D perhaps TRBD1 (6 bases). CDR1 and CDR2 from the germline V gene are KGHSH and LQKENI. The CDR3 runs to 15 residues. V lost 3 bases to trimming and J lost 7 bases, with 16 bases between them. The CDR3 nucleotides are TGTGCCAGCTCACCGGGGCAAGGGGGTGTGCAGCCCCAGCATTTT. It codes for CASSPGQGGVQPQHF.

This clone was found a few times. This chain joins TRBV12-3 or TRBV12-4 and TRBJ2-2; 7 positions match TRBD1. The CDR3 sequence is 13 residues long. The trim removed 5 bases at V and 4 bases at J, leaving 1 base unmatched. CDR3 residues: CASSTGATGELFF. CDR3 bases: TGTGCCAGCAGTACAGGGGCCACCGGGGAGCTGTTTTTT.

By frequency in the sample, this clone is medium-sized. The V gene is TRBV15, the J gene TRBJ2-3; tentatively, D is TRBD2 (5 bases). The CDR3 is 16 residues long. Trimming removed 0 bases at V and 4 bases at J, with 14 bases between. Germline V gives CDR1 LNHNV, CDR2 YYDKDF (reference sequence). CDR3 sequence (DNA): TGTGCCACCAGCAGAGAGCGGGCTAGGAGCTCAGATACGCAGTATTTT. It translates to CATSRERARSSDTQYF.